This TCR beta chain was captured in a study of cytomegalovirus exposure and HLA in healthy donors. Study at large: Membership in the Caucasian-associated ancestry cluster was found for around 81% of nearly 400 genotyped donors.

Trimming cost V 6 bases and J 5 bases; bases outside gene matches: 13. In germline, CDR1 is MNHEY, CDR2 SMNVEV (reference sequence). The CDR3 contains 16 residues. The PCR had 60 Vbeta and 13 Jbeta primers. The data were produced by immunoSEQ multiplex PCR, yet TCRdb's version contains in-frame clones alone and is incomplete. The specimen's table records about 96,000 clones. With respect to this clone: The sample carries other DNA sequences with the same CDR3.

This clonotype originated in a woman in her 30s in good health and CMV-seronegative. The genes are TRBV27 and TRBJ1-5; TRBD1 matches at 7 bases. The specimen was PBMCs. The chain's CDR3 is CASRPNYRGPYQPQHF. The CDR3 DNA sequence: TGTGCCAGCAGACCAAACTACAGGGGACCCTATCAGCCCCAGCATTTT.